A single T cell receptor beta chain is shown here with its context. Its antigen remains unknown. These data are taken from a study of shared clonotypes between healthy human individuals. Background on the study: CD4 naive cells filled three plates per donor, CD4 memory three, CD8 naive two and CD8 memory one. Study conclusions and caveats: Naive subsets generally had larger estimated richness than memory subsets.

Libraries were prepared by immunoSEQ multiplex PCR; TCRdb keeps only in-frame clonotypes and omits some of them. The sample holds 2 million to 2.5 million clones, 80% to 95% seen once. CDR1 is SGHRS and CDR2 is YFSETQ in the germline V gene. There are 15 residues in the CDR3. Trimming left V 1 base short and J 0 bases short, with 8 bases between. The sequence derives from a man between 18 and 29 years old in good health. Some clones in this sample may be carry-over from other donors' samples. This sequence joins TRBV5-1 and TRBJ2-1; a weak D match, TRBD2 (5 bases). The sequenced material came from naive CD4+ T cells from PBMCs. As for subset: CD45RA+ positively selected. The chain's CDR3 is CASSLMDFSYNEQFF. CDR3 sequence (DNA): TGCGCCAGCAGCTTGATGGACTTCTCCTACAATGAGCAGTTCTTC.